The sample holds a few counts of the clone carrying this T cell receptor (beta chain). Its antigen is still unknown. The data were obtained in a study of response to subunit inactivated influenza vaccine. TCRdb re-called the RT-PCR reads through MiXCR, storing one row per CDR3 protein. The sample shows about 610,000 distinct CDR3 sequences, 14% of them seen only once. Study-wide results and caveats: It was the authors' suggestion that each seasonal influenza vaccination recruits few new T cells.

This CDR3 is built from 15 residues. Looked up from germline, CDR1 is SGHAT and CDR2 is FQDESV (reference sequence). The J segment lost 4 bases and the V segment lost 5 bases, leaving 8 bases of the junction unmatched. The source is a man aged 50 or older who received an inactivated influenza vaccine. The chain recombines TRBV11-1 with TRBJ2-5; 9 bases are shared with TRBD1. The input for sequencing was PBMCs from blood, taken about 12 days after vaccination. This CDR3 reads CASSHRDRAGETQYF. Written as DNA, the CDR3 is TGTGCCAGCAGCCACAGGGACAGGGCAGGAGAGACCCAGTACTTC.